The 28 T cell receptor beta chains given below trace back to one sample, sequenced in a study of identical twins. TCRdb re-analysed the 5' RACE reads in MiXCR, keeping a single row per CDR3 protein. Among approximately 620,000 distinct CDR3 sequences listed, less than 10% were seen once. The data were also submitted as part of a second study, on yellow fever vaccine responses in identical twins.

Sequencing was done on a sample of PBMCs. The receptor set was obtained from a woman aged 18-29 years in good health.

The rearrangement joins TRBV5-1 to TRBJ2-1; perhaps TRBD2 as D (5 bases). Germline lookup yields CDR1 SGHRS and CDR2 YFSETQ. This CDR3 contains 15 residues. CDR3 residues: CVTSLLSGTYNEQFF. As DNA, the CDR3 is TGCGTCACCTCTCTTCTAAGCGGCACCTACAATGAGCAGTTCTTC.

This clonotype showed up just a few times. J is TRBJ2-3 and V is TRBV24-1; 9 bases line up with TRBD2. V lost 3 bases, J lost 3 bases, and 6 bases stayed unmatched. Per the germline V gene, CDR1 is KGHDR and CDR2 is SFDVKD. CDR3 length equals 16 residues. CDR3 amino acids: CATSDPLAGVTDTQYF. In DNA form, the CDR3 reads TGTGCCACCAGTGATCCATTAGCGGGAGTAACAGATACGCAGTATTTT.

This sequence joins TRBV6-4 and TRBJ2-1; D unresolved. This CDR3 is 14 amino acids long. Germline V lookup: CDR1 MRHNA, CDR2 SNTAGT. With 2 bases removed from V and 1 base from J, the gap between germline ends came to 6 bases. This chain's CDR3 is CASSDDGSYNEQFF. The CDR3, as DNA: TGTGCCAGCAGTGACGACGGTTCCTACAATGAGCAGTTCTTC.

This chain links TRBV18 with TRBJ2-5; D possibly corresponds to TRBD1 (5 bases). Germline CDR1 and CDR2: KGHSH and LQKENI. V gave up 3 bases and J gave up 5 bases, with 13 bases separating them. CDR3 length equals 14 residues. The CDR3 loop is CASSPSRVEETQYF. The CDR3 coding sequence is TGTGCCAGCTCACCTAGCAGGGTCGAGGAGACCCAGTACTTC.

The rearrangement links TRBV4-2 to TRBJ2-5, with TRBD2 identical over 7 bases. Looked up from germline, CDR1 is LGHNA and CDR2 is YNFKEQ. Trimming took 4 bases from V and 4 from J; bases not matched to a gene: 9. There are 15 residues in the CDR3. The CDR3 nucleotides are TGTGCCAGCAGCCCCGAAGCGGGATTCACAGAGACCCAGTACTTC. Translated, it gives CASSPEAGFTETQYF.

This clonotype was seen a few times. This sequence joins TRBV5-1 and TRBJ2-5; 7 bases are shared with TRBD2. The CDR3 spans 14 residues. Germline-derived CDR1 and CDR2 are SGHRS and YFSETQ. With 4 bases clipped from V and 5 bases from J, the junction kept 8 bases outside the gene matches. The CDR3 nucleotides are TGCGCCAGCAGCCGGGAGGTATCTGGCGAGACCCAGTACTTC. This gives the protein CASSREVSGETQYF.

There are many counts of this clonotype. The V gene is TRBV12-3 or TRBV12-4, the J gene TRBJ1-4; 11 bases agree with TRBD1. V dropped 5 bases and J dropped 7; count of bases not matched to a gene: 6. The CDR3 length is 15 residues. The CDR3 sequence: CASSPRDRGGEKLFF. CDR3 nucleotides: TGTGCCAGCAGTCCGCGGGACAGGGGGGGTGAAAAACTGTTTTTT.

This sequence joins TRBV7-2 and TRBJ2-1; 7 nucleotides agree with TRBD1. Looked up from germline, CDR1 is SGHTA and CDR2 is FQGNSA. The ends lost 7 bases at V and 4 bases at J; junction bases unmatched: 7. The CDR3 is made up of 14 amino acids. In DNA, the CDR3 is TGTGCCAGCATCCGGGACAGCAGTTACAATGAGCAGTTCTTC. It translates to CASIRDSSYNEQFF.

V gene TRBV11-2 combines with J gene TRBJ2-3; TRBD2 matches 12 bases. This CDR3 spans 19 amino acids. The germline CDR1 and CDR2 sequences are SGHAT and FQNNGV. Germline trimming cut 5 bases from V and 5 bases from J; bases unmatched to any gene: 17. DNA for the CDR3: TGTGCCAGCAGCGCAAGGGTTCCTAGCGGGAGGGCCTGGGGAGATACGCAGTATTTT. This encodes CASSARVPSGRAWGDTQYF.

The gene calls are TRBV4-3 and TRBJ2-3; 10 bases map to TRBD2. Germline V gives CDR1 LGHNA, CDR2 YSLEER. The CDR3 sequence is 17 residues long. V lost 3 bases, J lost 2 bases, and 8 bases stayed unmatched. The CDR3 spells CASSHSMGLAYTDTQYF. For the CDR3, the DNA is TGCGCCAGCAGCCACTCGATGGGACTAGCGTACACAGATACGCAGTATTTT.

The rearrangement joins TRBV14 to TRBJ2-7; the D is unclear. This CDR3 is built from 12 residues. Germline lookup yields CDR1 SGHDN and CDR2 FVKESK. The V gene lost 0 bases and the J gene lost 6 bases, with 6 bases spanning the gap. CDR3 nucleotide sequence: TGTGCCAGCAGCCAAGACCCCCTCGAGCAGTACTTC. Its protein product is CASSQDPLEQYF.

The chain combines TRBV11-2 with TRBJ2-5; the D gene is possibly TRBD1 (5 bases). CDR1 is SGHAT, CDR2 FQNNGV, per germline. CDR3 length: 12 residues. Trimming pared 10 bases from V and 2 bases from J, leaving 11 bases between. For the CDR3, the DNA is TGTGCCACCACAGGAGCTCAAGAGACCCAGTACTTC. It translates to CATTGAQETQYF. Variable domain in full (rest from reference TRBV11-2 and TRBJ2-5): EAGVAQSPRYKIIEKRQSVAFWCNPISGHATLYWYQQILGQGPKLLIQFQNNGVVDDSQLPKDRFSAERLKGVDSTLKIQPAKLEDSAVYLCATTGAQETQYFGPGTRLLVL.

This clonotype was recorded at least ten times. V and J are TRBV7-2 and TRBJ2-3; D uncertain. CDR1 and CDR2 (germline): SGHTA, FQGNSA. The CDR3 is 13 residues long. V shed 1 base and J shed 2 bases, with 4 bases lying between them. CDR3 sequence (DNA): TGTGCCAGCAGCTTAGGTTACACAGATACGCAGTATTTT. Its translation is CASSLGYTDTQYF.

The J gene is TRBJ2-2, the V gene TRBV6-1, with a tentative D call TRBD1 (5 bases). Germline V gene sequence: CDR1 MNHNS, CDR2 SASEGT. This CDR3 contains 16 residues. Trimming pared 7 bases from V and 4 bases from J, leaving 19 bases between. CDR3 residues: CASTLDGRVVTGELFF. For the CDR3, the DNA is TGTGCCAGCACTCTAGATGGCAGGGTTGTCACCGGGGAGCTGTTTTTT.

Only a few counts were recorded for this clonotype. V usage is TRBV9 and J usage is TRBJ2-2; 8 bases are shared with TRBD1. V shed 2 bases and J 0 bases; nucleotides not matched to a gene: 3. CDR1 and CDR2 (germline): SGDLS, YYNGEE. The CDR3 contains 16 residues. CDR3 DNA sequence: TGTGCCAGCAGCGTGGGACAGGACCCGAACACCGGGGAGCTGTTTTTT. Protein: CASSVGQDPNTGELFF.

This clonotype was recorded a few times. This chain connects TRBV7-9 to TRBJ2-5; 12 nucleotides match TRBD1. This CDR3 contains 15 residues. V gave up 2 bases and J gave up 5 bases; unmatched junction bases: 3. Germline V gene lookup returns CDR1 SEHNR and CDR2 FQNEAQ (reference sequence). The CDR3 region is CASSLRGQGAETQYF. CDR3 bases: TGTGCCAGCAGCTTAAGGGGACAGGGGGCCGAGACCCAGTACTTC.

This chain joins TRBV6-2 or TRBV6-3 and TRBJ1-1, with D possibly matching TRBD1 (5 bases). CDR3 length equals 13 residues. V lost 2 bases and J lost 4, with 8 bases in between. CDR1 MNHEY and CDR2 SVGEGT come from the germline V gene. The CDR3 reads CASSYRRGTEAFF. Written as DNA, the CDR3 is TGTGCCAGCAGTTACCGGAGGGGCACTGAAGCTTTCTTT.

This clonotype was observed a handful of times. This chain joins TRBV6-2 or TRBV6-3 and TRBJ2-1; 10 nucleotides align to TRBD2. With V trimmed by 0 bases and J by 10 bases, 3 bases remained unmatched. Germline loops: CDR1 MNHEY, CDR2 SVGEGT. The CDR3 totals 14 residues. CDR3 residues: CASSYSVLAGEQFF. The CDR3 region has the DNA TGTGCCAGCAGTTACTCGGTACTAGCGGGGGAGCAGTTCTTC.

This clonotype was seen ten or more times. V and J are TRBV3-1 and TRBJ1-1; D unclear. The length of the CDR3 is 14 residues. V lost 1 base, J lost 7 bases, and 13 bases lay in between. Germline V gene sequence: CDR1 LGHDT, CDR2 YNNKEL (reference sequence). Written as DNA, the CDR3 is TGTGCCAGCAGCCAAGTAGAGGGTAGGTTTGAAGCTTTCTTT. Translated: CASSQVEGRFEAFF.

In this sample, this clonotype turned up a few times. Here the CDR3 reads CAISTGFTDTGELFF. Here the CDR3 DNA reads TGTGCCATCAGTACAGGGTTCACGGACACCGGGGAGCTGTTTTTT. The J gene is TRBJ2-2, the V gene TRBV10-3; weak D call: TRBD1 (6 bases). This CDR3 is built from 15 residues. Germline CDR1 reads ENHRY; CDR2 reads SYGVKD. Trimming removed 5 bases from V and 3 bases from J, with 13 bases in between.

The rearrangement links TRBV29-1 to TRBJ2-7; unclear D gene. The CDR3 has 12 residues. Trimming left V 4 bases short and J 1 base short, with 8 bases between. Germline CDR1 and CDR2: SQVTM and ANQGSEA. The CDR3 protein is CSVGGESYEQYF. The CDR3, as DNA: TGCAGCGTTGGAGGAGAGTCCTACGAGCAGTACTTC.

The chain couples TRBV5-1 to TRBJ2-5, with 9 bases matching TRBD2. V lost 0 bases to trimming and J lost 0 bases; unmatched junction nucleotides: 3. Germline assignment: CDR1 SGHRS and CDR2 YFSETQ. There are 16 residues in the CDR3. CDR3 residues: CASSLAASGNQETQYF. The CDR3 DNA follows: TGCGCCAGCAGCTTGGCGGCTAGCGGGAACCAAGAGACCCAGTACTTC.

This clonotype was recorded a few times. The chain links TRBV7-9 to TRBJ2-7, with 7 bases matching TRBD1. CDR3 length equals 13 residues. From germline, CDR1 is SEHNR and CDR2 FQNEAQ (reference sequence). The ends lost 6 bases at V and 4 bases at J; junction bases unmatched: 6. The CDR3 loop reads CASSYLDRYEQYF. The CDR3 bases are TGTGCCAGCAGTTACCTGGACAGGTACGAGCAGTACTTC.

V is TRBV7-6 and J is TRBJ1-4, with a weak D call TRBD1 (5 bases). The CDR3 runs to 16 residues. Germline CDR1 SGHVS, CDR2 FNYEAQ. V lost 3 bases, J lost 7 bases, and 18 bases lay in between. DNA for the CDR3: TGTGCCAGCAGCTTGGCCGAAGGGGTTGAGGGTGAAAAACTGTTTTTT. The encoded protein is CASSLAEGVEGEKLFF.

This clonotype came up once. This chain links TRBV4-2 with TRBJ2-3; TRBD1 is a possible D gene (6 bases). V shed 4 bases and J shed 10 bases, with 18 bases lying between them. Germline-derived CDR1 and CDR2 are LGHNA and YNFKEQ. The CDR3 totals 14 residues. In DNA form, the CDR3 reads TGTGCCAGCAGCCTAATCCCGGGACATGGTTCGCAGTATTTT. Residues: CASSLIPGHGSQYF.

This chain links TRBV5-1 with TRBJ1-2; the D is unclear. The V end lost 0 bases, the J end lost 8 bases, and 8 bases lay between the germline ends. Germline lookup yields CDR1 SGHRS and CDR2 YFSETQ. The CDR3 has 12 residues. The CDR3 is CASSLGLGGYTF. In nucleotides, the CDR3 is TGCGCCAGCAGCTTGGGGCTGGGGGGCTACACCTTC.

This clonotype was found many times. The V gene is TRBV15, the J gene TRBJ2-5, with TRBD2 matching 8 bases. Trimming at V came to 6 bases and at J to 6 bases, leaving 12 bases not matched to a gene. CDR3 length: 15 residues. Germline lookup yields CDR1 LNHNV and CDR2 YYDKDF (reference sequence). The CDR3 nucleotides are TGTGCCACCAGTCCCGGGACTAGAGAGGGAAAGACCCAGTACTTC. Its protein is CATSPGTREGKTQYF.

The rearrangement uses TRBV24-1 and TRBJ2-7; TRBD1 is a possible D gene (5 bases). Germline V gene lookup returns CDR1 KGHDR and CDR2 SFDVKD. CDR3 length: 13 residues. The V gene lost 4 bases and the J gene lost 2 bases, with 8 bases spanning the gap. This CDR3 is CATSETGTYEQYF. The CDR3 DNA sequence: TGTGCCACCAGTGAAACAGGAACCTACGAGCAGTACTTC.